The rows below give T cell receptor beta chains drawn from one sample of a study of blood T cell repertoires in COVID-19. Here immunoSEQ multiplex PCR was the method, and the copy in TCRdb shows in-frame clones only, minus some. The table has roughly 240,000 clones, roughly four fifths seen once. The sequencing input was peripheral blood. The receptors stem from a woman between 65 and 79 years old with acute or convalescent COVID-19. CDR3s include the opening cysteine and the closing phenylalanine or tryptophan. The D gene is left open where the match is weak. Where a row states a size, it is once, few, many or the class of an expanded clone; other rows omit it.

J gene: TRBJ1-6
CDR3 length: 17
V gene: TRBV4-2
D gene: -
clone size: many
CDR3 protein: CASSQDQASSYNSPLHF
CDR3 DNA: TGTGCCAGCAGCCAAGATCAAGCGAGCTCCTATAATTCACCCCTCCACTTT

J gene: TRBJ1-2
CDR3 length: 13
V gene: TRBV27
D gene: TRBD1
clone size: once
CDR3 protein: CASRSSGQGGYTF
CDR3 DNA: TGTGCCAGCAGGTCCTCGGGACAGGGCGGCTACACCTTC

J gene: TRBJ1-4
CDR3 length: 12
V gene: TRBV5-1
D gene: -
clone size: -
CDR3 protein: CASSLDWSKLFF
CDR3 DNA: TGCGCCAGCAGCTTGGATTGGAGTAAACTGTTTTTT

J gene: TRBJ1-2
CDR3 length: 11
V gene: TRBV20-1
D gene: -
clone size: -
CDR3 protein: CSAGREAGYTF
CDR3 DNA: TGCAGTGCCGGCAGGGAGGCAGGCTACACCTTC

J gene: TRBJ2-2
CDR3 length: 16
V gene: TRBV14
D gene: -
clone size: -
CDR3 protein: CASSQGNSVRTGELFF
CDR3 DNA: TGTGCCAGCAGCCAAGGTAATAGCGTGAGGACCGGGGAGCTGTTTTTT

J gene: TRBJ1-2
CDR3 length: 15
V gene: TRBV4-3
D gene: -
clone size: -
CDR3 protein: CASSQVGASNYGYTF
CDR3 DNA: TGCGCCAGCAGCCAAGTGGGGGCGTCTAACTATGGCTACACCTTC

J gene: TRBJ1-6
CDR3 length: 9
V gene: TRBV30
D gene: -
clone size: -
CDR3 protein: CALLSPLHF
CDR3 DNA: TGTGCCTTACTGTCACCCCTCCACTTT

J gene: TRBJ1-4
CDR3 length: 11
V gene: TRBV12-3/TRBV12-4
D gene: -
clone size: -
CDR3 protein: CASSVSEKLFF
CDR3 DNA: TGTGCCAGCAGCGTCAGTGAAAAACTGTTTTTT

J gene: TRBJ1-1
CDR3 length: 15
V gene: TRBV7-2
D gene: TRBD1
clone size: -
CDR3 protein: CASSFLTRDRRGAFF
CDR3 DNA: TGTGCCAGCAGCTTCCTGACCCGGGACAGAAGGGGAGCTTTCTTT

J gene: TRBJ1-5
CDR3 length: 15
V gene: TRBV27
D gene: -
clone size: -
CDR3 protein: CASHPRGTNNQPQHF
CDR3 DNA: TGTGCCAGCCACCCCAGGGGAACAAACAATCAGCCCCAGCATTTT

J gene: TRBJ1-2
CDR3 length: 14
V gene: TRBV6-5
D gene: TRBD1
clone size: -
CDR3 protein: CASSYPGQGFGYTF
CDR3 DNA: TGTGCCAGCAGTTACCCCGGACAGGGCTTTGGCTACACCTTC

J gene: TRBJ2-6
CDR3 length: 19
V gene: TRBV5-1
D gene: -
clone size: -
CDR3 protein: CASSHGPGEGVTGANVLTF
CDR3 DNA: TGCGCCAGCAGCCACGGCCCAGGAGAGGGGGTCACTGGGGCCAACGTCCTGACTTTC

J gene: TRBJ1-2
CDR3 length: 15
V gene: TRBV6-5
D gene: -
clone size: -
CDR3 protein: CASSYSPVGGYGYTF
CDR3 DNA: TGTGCCAGCAGTTACTCCCCCGTAGGGGGTTACGGCTACACCTTC

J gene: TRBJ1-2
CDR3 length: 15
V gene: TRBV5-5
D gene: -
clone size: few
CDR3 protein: CASSQYDSRLYGYTF
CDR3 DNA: TGTGCCAGCAGCCAATATGACAGTCGCCTCTATGGCTACACCTTC

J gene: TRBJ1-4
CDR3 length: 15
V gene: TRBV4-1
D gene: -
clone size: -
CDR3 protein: CASSQSGWPNEKLFF
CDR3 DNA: TGCGCCAGCAGCCAATCAGGGTGGCCTAATGAAAAACTGTTTTTT

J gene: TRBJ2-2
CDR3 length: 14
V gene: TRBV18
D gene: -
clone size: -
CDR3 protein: CASSQTGNTGELFF
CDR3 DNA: TGTGCCAGCTCACAGACAGGGAACACCGGGGAGCTGTTTTTT

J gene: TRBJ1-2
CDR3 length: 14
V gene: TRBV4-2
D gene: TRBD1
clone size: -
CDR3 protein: CASSQMGQPGGYTF
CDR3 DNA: TGTGCCAGCAGCCAAATGGGACAGCCGGGAGGCTACACCTTC

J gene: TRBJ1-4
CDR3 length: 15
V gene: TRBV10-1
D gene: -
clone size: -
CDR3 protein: CASSESVSTNEKLFF
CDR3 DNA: TGCGCCAGCAGTGAATCGGTCTCAACTAATGAAAAACTGTTTTTT

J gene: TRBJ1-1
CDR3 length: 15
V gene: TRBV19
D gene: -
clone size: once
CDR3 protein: CASSISVVMNTEAFF
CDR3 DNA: TGTGCCAGTAGTATATCGGTCGTAATGAACACTGAAGCTTTCTTT

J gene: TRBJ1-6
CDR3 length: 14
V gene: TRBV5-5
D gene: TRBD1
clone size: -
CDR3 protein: CASSLGDRASPLHF
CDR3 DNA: TGTGCCAGCAGCTTGGGGGACAGGGCTTCACCCCTCCACTTT

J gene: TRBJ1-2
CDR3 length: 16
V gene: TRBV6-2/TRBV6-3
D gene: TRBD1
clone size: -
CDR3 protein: CASSPDRGLANYGYTF
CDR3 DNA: TGTGCCAGCAGCCCGGACAGGGGATTAGCTAACTATGGCTACACCTTC

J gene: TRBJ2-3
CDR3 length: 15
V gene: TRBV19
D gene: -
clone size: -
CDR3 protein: CASSIGGKSTDTQYF
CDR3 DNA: TGTGCCAGTAGTATAGGTGGCAAGAGCACAGATACGCAGTATTTT

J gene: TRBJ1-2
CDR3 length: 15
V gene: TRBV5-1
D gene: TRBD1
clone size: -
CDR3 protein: CASSLWTGRDYGYTF
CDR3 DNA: TGCGCCAGCAGCTTGTGGACAGGGCGGGACTATGGCTACACCTTC

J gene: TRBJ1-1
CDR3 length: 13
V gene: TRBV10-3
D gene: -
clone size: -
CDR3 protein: CAINQQGYTEAFF
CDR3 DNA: TGTGCCATCAACCAACAGGGTTACACTGAAGCTTTCTTT

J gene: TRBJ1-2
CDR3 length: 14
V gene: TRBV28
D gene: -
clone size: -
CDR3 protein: CASSLRGQVYGYTF
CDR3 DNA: TGTGCCAGCAGTTTGAGGGGACAAGTCTATGGCTACACCTTC

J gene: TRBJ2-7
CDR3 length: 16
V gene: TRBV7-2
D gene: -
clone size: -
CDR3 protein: CASSLARQVLFDEQYF
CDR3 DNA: TGTGCCAGCAGCTTAGCGCGACAGGTTCTATTTGACGAGCAGTACTTC

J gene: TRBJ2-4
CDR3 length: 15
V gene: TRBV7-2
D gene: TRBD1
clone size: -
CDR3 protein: CASSKTGVAGNIQYF
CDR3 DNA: TGTGCCAGCAGCAAAACAGGGGTAGCCGGAAACATTCAGTACTTC

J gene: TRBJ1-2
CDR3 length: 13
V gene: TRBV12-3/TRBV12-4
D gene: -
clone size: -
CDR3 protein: CASSNQGNYGYTF
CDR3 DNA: TGTGCCAGCAGTAATCAGGGGAACTATGGCTACACCTTC

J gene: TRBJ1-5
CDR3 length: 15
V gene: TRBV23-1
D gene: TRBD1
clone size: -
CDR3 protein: CASEGTGVPNQPQHF
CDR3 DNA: TGCGCCAGCGAGGGGACAGGAGTCCCCAATCAGCCCCAGCATTTT

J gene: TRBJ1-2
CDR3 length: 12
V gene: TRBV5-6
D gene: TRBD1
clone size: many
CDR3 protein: CASTRTGGAYTF
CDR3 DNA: TGTGCCAGCACCCGGACAGGGGGCGCCTACACCTTC

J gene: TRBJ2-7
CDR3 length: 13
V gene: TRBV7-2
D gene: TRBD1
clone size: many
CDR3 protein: CASSSGTVPEQYF
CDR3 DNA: TGTGCCAGCAGCTCGGGGACAGTGCCCGAGCAGTACTTC